The 25 T cell receptor beta chains presented below share a single source sample, sequenced in a study of T-cell reconstitution after alpha-beta-depleted transplantation in children. Molecular barcoding with unique molecular identifiers was used for the TCRbeta library. TCRdb reprocessed the PCR reads with MiXCR, giving one entry per CDR3 protein. The sample lists 400,000 to 500,000 distinct CDR3 sequences, 11% occurring once. The sequencing used PBMCs from the stem cell graft donor, collected from the stem cell graft. The receptors stem from a human donor who donated a stem cell graft to a child with acute myeloid leukemia.

The V and J genes are TRBV7-2 and TRBJ2-7, with a weak D call TRBD2 (6 bases). The germline V gene encodes CDR1 SGHTA and CDR2 FQGNSA. The CDR3 consists of 14 residues. The V gene lost 9 bases and the J gene lost 4 bases, with 19 bases spanning the gap. The CDR3 region is CASVRGGGAYEQYF. CDR3 coding DNA: TGTGCCAGTGTTAGGGGAGGTGGTGCGTACGAGCAGTACTTC. The variable domain in full, with the rest retrieved from reference TRBV7-2 and TRBJ2-7, is GAGVSQSPSNKVTEKGKDVELRCDPISGHTALYWYRQSLGQGLEFLIYFQGNSAPDKSGLPSDRFSAERTGGSVSTLTIQRTQQEDSAVYLCASVRGGGAYEQYFGPGTRLTVT.

The CDR3 sequence: CSARVPGTDYNEQFF. DNA of the CDR3: TGCAGTGCCCGAGTACCGGGGACAGACTACAATGAGCAGTTCTTC. The rearrangement uses TRBV20-1 and TRBJ2-1; 7 nucleotides align to TRBD1. Germline V gene data show CDR1 as DFQATT and CDR2 as SNEGSKA (reference sequence). J gave up 3 bases and V 6 bases, and 11 bases lay outside the gene matches. This CDR3 spans 15 amino acids.

The CDR3 protein is CAISAPTANTEAFF. As DNA, the CDR3 is TGTGCCATCAGTGCCCCGACCGCGAACACTGAAGCTTTCTTT. The genes are TRBV10-3 and TRBJ1-1; D gene uncertain. This CDR3 has 14 amino acids. Trimming took 4 bases from V and 1 from J, leaving 10 bases between them. The V gene's germline CDR1 is ENHRY and CDR2 SYGVKD.

Many counts were recorded for this clonotype. The chain uses TRBV7-2 and TRBJ2-1; 12 bases align to TRBD2. Germline lookup yields CDR1 SGHTA and CDR2 FQGNSA. The CDR3 length is 19 residues. V shed 2 bases and J 1 base; nucleotides not matched to a gene: 9. The CDR3 sequence: CASSLLSSGRALSYNEQFF. CDR3 coding DNA: TGTGCCAGCAGCTTACTCTCTAGCGGGAGGGCCCTTTCCTACAATGAGCAGTTCTTC.

This sequence joins TRBV20-1 and TRBJ1-4; TRBD1 agrees at 9 bases. From germline, CDR1 is DFQATT and CDR2 SNEGSKA (reference sequence). J lost 6 bases, V lost 1 base, and 6 bases had no gene match. This CDR3 spans 15 amino acids. CDR3 bases: TGCAGTGCTAGAGCGCCGGGACAGGGCTATGAAAAACTGTTTTTT. It encodes CSARAPGQGYEKLFF.

This clonotype was detected ten times or more. The V gene is TRBV20-1, the J gene TRBJ2-3; 13 bases are a match to TRBD2. The CDR3 is 15 amino acids. Germline trimming cut 5 bases from V and 4 bases from J; bases unmatched to any gene: 6. The germline CDR1 and CDR2 sequences are DFQATT and SNEGSKA (reference sequence). The CDR3 coding sequence is TGCAGTGCTCCCGGACTAGCGGGAGATGCAGATACGCAGTATTTT. Translated, it gives CSAPGLAGDADTQYF.

This clonotype was counted a few times. The chain links TRBV27 to TRBJ2-7; D possibly corresponds to TRBD2 (6 bases). V was clipped by 2 bases and J by 4 bases, with 15 bases between them. Germline V gene data show CDR1 as MNHEY and CDR2 as SMNVEV (reference sequence). This CDR3 has 15 residues. The CDR3, as DNA: TGTGCCAGCAGTTTAGGGGACTCAGCCTTTTACGAGCAGTACTTC. This codes for CASSLGDSAFYEQYF.

The genes are TRBV7-2 and TRBJ2-7; tentatively, D is TRBD2 (5 bases). Germline loops: CDR1 SGHTA, CDR2 FQGNSA. This CDR3 is built from 13 residues. V lost 6 bases to trimming and J lost 5 bases, with 14 bases between them. The CDR3 region has the DNA TGTGCCAGCAGTCCCGGGGTAACAAACGAGCAGTACTTC. Its protein product is CASSPGVTNEQYF.

The V gene is TRBV6-2 or TRBV6-3, the J gene TRBJ2-1, with D possibly TRBD1 on 5 matching bases. CDR3 length: 15 amino acids. Germline CDR1 is MNHEY and CDR2 is SVGEGT. Trimming took 4 bases from V and 5 from J, leaving 15 bases between them. This CDR3 reads CASSSKGALHNEQFF. The CDR3 DNA follows: TGTGCCAGCAGTTCCAAAGGGGCCCTTCACAATGAGCAGTTCTTC.

In its sample, this clonotype was seen many times. The chain couples TRBV24-1 to TRBJ1-4; possibly TRBD1 for D (5 bases). This CDR3 region has 16 residues. V was cut by 6 bases and J by 0 bases, with 13 bases left in between. Per the germline V gene, CDR1 is KGHDR and CDR2 is SFDVKD. The CDR3 DNA is TGTGCCACCAGTTTGACGACAGACGCAACTAATGAAAAACTGTTTTTT. Translating it yields CATSLTTDATNEKLFF.

This clonotype was seen repeatedly, ten times or more. The CDR3 here is CASSLEQGAANSPLHF. The CDR3, as DNA: TGCGCCAGCAGCTTGGAACAGGGGGCGGCTAATTCACCCCTCCACTTT. The rearrangement links TRBV5-1 to TRBJ1-6; 9 positions match TRBD1. Germline assignment: CDR1 SGHRS and CDR2 YFSETQ. The ends lost 0 bases at V and 6 bases at J; junction bases unmatched: 4. The CDR3 is 16 residues long.

The chain employs TRBV20-1 and TRBJ2-3; 12 nucleotides line up with TRBD2. The CDR3 is 14 residues long. Germline values: CDR1 DFQATT, CDR2 SNEGSKA (reference sequence). V lost 4 bases and J lost 3; bases outside the gene matches: 2. CDR3 nucleotide sequence: TGCAGTGCTATCACTAGCGGGGGGACAGATACGCAGTATTTT. Its translation is CSAITSGGTDTQYF.

The chain is built from TRBV3-1 and TRBJ1-1, with a weak D call TRBD1 (6 bases). Trimming took 3 bases from V and 5 from J, leaving 10 bases between them. Looked up from germline, CDR1 is LGHDT and CDR2 is YNNKEL (reference sequence). The CDR3 runs to 13 residues. The CDR3 region is CASSQGAITEAFF. The CDR3 region has the DNA TGTGCCAGCAGCCAGGGGGCTATAACTGAAGCTTTCTTT.

The table lists this clonotype with a few counts. This sequence joins TRBV20-1 and TRBJ1-3; no reliable D call. Germline V gene sequence: CDR1 DFQATT, CDR2 SNEGSKA (reference sequence). The length of the CDR3 is 12 residues. V lost 2 bases to trimming and J lost 4 bases, with 6 bases between them. In nucleotides, the CDR3 is TGCAGTGCTAGATTGCCCGGAAACACCATATATTTT. Its protein is CSARLPGNTIYF.

At least ten counts were recorded for this clonotype. The chain couples TRBV7-2 to TRBJ2-1, with a tentative D call TRBD1 (5 bases). The CDR3 has 11 residues. Germline V lookup: CDR1 SGHTA, CDR2 FQGNSA. V shed 4 bases and J shed 13 bases, with 11 bases lying between them. The CDR3 protein is CASSSGPFQFF. As DNA, the CDR3 is TGTGCCAGCAGCTCAGGGCCTTTTCAGTTCTTC.

V gene TRBV28 combines with J gene TRBJ2-3; TRBD2 agrees at 12 bases. The CDR3 extends over 14 amino acids. V lost 9 bases and J lost 2; bases outside the gene matches: 3. Germline V gene data show CDR1 as MDHEN and CDR2 as SYDVKM. The DNA for the CDR3 is TGTGCCAGTGGGACTAGCGGGCCCACAGATACGCAGTATTTT. It translates to CASGTSGPTDTQYF.

This chain connects TRBV19 to TRBJ1-5, with 8 bases matching TRBD1. Trimming took 4 bases from V and 0 from J; bases not matched to a gene: 8. The CDR3 runs 17 residues. Germline V gene sequence: CDR1 LNHDA, CDR2 SQIVND (reference sequence). The CDR3 here is CASSTTGTGASNQPQHF. The CDR3 DNA follows: TGTGCCAGTAGTACGACCGGGACAGGAGCTAGCAATCAGCCCCAGCATTTT. Filled out from reference TRBV19 and TRBJ1-5, the complete variable domain reads DGGITQSPKYLFRKEGQNVTLSCEQNLNHDAMYWYRQDPGQGLRLIYYSQIVNDFQKGDIAEGYSVSREKKESFPLTVTSAQKNPTAFYLCASSTTGTGASNQPQHFGDGTRLSIL.

The rearrangement links TRBV5-1 to TRBJ2-5, with 7 nucleotides matching TRBD1. CDR1 is SGHRS, CDR2 YFSETQ, per germline. V trimming: 4 bases; J trimming: 2 bases; junction bases outside the gene matches: 2. The CDR3 has 13 residues. CDR3 DNA: TGCGCCAGCAGCGAGACAGGGCAAGAGACCCAGTACTTC. This codes for CASSETGQETQYF.

This clonotype was detected only a few times. The genes are TRBV7-3 and TRBJ2-1; 7 bases are a match to TRBD2. The junction had 6 bases not matched to a gene; V was cut back by 3 bases and J by 4 bases. The CDR3 totals 15 residues. Germline values: CDR1 SGHTA, CDR2 FQGTGA. The CDR3 loop reads CASSFPGTTYNEQFF. For the CDR3, the DNA is TGTGCCAGCAGCTTCCCCGGGACTACTTACAATGAGCAGTTCTTC.

This clonotype was seen only a few times. The chain is built from TRBV11-2 and TRBJ2-1; TRBD2 matches 11 bases. Trimming took 1 base from V and 5 from J; bases not matched to a gene: 7. The CDR3 totals 17 residues. CDR1 is SGHAT, CDR2 FQNNGV, per germline. Here the CDR3 reads CASSLGRLAGWNNEQFF. In nucleotides, the CDR3 is TGTGCCAGCAGCTTAGGGAGACTAGCGGGATGGAACAATGAGCAGTTCTTC.

CDR3 loop: CASSYSSGVAYEQYF. CDR3 sequence (DNA): TGTGCCAGCAGTTACTCGTCTGGGGTTGCCTACGAGCAGTACTTC. The chain links TRBV6-5 to TRBJ2-7; the D is unclear. This CDR3 spans 15 amino acids. Germline V gene data show CDR1 as MNHEY and CDR2 as SVGAGI. V dropped 0 bases and J dropped 2 bases, with 11 bases sitting between them.

The J gene is TRBJ2-1, the V gene TRBV7-9; D tentatively fits TRBD1 or TRBD2 (5 bases each). The CDR3 covers 15 residues. V dropped 1 base and J dropped 1 base, with 8 bases sitting between them. CDR1 and CDR2 (germline): SEHNR, FQNEAQ (reference sequence). DNA of the CDR3: TGTGCCAGCAGCTTAGGGGACGTTTCCTACAATGAGCAGTTCTTC. This gives the protein CASSLGDVSYNEQFF.

This chain uses TRBV2 with TRBJ2-5, with D unresolved. In germline, CDR1 is SNHLY, CDR2 FYNNEI. This CDR3 comprises 14 residues. V dropped 6 bases and J dropped 1 base, with 12 bases sitting between them. The CDR3 is CASRIDSIQETQYF. In DNA form, the CDR3 reads TGTGCCAGCAGGATAGACTCAATCCAAGAGACCCAGTACTTC.

This clonotype was observed a few times. The V and J genes are TRBV7-8 and TRBJ2-7, with 7 bases matching TRBD1. CDR1 SGHVS and CDR2 FQNEAQ come from the germline V gene. Unmatched junction bases numbered 6, after V lost 5 bases and J lost 2 bases. This CDR3 region has 14 residues. The CDR3 loop is CASSPNRGAYEQYV. CDR3 bases: TGTGCCAGCAGCCCAAACAGGGGAGCCTACGAGCAGTACGTC.

This clonotype was seen repeatedly, ten times or more. This chain links TRBV25-1 with TRBJ2-5, with 9 bases that match TRBD1. Germline V CDR1 and CDR2: MGHDK, SYGVNS. The CDR3 runs 18 residues. V gave up 3 bases and J gave up 4 bases; unmatched junction bases: 15. DNA for the CDR3: TGTGCCAGCAGTGATAAATCGAAGGGGGACAGGGTGTCAGAGACCCAGTACTTC. Translated, it gives CASSDKSKGDRVSETQYF.